Here is one T cell receptor (beta chain) with its context. Authors' methods: Estimates of nucleated cell counts were drawn from the amplification of reference gene primers. Data came from immunoSEQ multiplex PCR; TCRdb stores just in-frame clones and leaves some out. V, J and clone size are those of that table, while D and trimming were read from the DNA. In the table there are roughly 430,000 clones, roughly 88% of which are singletons. This sample is part of a study of blood T cell repertoires in COVID-19. Study at large: PBMCs, B-cell-depleted T cells, or T cells were the source of the cDNA or gDNA that made up the material.

The CDR3 is 12 amino acids. Trimming stripped 0 bases from V and 4 bases from J, with 6 bases between. Looked up from germline, CDR1 is GTSNPN and CDR2 is SVGIG (reference sequence). Individuals drawn from around 24 US areas were roughly 18 to 100 years old. Participants were placed into cohorts based on the clinical history they reported. Sequenced: PBMCs or T cells enriched from blood (not recorded which). This receptor was obtained from a woman in her thirties or forties with acute COVID-19. The chain is built from TRBV30 and TRBJ1-2; D unresolved. In nucleotides, the CDR3 is TGTGCCTGGAGTGTCTGGGCCTATGGCTACACCTTC. The encoded protein is CAWSVWAYGYTF.